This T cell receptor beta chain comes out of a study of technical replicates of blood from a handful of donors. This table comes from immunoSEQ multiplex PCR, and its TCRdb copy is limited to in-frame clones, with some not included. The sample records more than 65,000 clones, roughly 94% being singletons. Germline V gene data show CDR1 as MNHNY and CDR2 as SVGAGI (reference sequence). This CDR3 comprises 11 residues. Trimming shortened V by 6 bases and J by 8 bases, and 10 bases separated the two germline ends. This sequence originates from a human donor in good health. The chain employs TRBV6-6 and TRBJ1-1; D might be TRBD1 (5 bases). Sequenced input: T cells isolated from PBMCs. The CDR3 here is CASSRGTEAFF. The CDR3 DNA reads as TGTGCCAGCAGCCGCGGGACCGAAGCTTTCTTT.